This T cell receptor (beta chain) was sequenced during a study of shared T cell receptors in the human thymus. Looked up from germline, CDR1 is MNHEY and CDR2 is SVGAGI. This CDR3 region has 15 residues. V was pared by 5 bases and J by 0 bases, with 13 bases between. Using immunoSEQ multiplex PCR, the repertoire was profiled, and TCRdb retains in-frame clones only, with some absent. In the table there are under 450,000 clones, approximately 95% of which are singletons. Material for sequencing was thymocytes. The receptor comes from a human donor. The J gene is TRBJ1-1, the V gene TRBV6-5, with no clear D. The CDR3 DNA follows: TGTGCCAGCAGTGGGGATGACGGGTTGAACACTGAAGCTTTCTTT. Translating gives CASSGDDGLNTEAFF.